Given below is one T cell receptor (beta chain) in context. Antigen unknown. This specimen comes from a study of shared clonotypes between healthy human individuals. Study results and caveats: The donor pool, a small one, limited the genetic and exposure-history diversity represented. Researchers found naive subsets generally carried larger estimated richness than memory subsets.

The DNA input per sorted-subset replicate PCR was about 180 ng, corresponding to some 30,000 T cell genomes. The method was immunoSEQ multiplex PCR; TCRdb's version includes in-frame clones alone and lacks a portion of them. The profile shows about 700,000 clones, about 92% of them singletons. CDR1 and CDR2 from the germline V gene are SGHVS and FNYEAQ. J lost 2 bases, V lost 5 bases, and 5 bases had no gene match. This CDR3 contains 14 residues. Naive CD8 populations comprised CD45RO-negative cells positively selected for CCR7, excluding terminally differentiated effector memory CD45RA+ cells. Donors had no recently reported acute infections or vaccinations and were HIV-negative.

The sample taken for sequencing was naive CD8+ T cells sorted from blood. This chain uses TRBV7-6 with TRBJ2-7, with 8 bases identical to TRBD2. The receptor was derived from a man in his thirties or forties in good health. The CDR3 sequence is CASSPRTSPYEQYF. The CDR3 DNA follows: TGTGCCAGCAGCCCCCGGACTAGCCCCTACGAGCAGTACTTC.